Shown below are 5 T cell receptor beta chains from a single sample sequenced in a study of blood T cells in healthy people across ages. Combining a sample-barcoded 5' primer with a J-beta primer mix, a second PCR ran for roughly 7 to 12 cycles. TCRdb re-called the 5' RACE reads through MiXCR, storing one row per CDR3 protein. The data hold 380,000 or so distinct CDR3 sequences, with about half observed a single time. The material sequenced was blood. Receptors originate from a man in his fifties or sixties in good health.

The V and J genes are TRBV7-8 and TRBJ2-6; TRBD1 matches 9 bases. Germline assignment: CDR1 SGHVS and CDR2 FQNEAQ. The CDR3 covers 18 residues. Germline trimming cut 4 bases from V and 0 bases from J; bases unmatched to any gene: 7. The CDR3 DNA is TGTGCCAGCAGCTCCCCGGGACAGGGTGCCTCTGGGGCCAACGTCCTGACTTTC. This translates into CASSSPGQGASGANVLTF.

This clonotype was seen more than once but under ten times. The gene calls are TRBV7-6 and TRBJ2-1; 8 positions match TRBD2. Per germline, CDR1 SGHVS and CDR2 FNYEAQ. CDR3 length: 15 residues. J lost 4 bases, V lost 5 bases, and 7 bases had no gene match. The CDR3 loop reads CASSIGTSAYNEQFF. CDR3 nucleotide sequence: TGTGCCAGCAGCATAGGGACTAGTGCGTACAATGAGCAGTTCTTC. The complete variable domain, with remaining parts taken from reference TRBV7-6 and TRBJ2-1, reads GAGVSQSPRYKVTKRGQDVALRCDPISGHVSLYWYRQALGQGPEFLTYFNYEAQQDKSGLPNDRFSAERPEGSISTLTIQRTEQRDSAMYRCASSIGTSAYNEQFFGPGTRLTVL.

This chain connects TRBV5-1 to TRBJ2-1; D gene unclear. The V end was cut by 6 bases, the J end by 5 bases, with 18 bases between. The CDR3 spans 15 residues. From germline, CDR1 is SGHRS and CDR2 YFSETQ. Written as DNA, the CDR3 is TGCGCCAGCAATCTAGAGGCGTTAAGGCACAATGAGCAGTTCTTC. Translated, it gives CASNLEALRHNEQFF.

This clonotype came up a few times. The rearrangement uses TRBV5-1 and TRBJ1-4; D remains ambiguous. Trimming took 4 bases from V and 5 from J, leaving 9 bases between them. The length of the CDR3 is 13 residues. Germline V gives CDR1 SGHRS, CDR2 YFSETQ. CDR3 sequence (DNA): TGCGCCAGCAGCGATACCTACAATGAAAAACTGTTTTTT. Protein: CASSDTYNEKLFF.

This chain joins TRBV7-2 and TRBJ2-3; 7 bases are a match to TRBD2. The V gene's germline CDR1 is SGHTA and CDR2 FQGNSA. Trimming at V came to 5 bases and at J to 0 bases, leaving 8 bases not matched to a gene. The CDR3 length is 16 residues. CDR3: CASSPHRGVSTDTQYF. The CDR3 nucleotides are TGTGCCAGCAGCCCACACCGGGGGGTTAGCACAGATACGCAGTATTTT.